This is a list of T cell receptor beta chains from one sample in a study of a mutant IDH1 vaccine in newly diagnosed glioma. Sequencing used immunoSEQ multiplex PCR; TCRdb keeps in-frame clones, though not all of them. The top ten hold approximately 1.2% of the sample, which has 24,000 or so clones, roughly 93% seen once. Sequenced here: PBMCs, sampled from a glioma patient treated with radiotherapy, temozolomide or both. These receptors were taken from a man in his forties with glioma. Each CDR3 is given with its conserved first and last residue. A D gene is named only where the DNA matches it firmly. Size values are once, few and many counts, or a class for expanded clones, and some rows have none.

J gene	clone size	D gene	V gene	CDR3 DNA	CDR3 protein
TRBJ2-7	once	.	TRBV7-9	TGTGCCAGCAGCTTTAGTATCGGTCAGGAGGGATACGAGCAGTACTTC	CASSFSIGQEGYEQYF
TRBJ2-5	.	TRBD1	TRBV6-6	TGTGCCAGCAGTTCCTCGACAGGGGCAGAGACCCAGTACTTC	CASSSSTGAETQYF
TRBJ2-2	.	.	TRBV13	TGTGCCAGCAGCCCGGGGAACACCGGGGAGCTGTTTTTT	CASSPGNTGELFF
TRBJ1-1	.	.	TRBV2	TGTGCCAGCAGGCAGGTCCAGAACACTGAAGCTTTCTTT	CASRQVQNTEAFF
TRBJ1-3	.	.	TRBV27	TGTGCCAGCAGCTCCCCCGACCGACGGATATATTTT	CASSSPDRRIYF
TRBJ1-3	.	.	TRBV30	TGTGCCTGGACTATGGGTGGTTTGGGGAACACCATATATTTT	CAWTMGGLGNTIYF
TRBJ2-5	.	.	TRBV4-1	TGCGCCAGCAGCGTAGGGTTAGGGGGCCGAGGGGGGGAGACCCAGTACTTC	CASSVGLGGRGGETQYF
TRBJ1-1	.	.	TRBV11-3	TGTGCCAGCAGCCCCCCGGCGGGTTGGAGGGGCATGAACACTGAAGCTTTCTTT	CASSPPAGWRGMNTEAFF
TRBJ2-7	.	TRBD2	TRBV4-3	TGCGCCAGCAGCCAAGAAGTCAGTCTAGCGGGGGGGAGTCCCTACGAGCAGTACTTC	CASSQEVSLAGGSPYEQYF
TRBJ1-3	.	TRBD1	TRBV10-3	TGTGCCATCCCGGGACAGGGAAACACCATATATTTT	CAIPGQGNTIYF